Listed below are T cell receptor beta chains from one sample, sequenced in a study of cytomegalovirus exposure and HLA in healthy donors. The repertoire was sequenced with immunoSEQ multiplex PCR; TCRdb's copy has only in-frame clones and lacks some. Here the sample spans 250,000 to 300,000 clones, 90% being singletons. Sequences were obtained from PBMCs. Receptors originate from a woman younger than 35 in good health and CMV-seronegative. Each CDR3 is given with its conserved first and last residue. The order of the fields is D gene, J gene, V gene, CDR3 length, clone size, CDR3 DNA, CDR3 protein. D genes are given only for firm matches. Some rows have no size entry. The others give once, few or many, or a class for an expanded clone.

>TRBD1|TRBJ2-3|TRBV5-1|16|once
TGCGCCAGCAGCCCTACGGGACAGGGGAGTTCCGATACGCAGTATTTT
CASSPTGQGSSDTQYF
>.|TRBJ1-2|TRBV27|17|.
TGTGCCAGCAGTCGCGGTGCCCTCCGAGACTCCCACTATGGCTACACCTTC
CASSRGALRDSHYGYTF
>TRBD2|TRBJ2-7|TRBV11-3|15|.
TGTGCCAGCAGCCTAGGGTCGACTAGCTCCCACGAGCAGTACTTC
CASSLGSTSSHEQYF
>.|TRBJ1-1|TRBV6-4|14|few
TGTGCCAGCAGTGATCAGGGGCTACACACTGAAGCTTTCTTT
CASSDQGLHTEAFF
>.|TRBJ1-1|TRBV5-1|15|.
TGCGCCAGCAGGTTGGGGGGGGGCAGAGTCACTGAAGCTTTCTTT
CASRLGGGRVTEAFF
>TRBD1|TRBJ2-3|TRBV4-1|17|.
TGCGCCAGCAGCCAAATGGGACAGGGGATGTACACAGATACGCAGTATTTT
CASSQMGQGMYTDTQYF
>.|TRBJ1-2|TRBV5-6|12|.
TGTGCCAGCAGCCCGGGAGGCTATGGCTACACCTTC
CASSPGGYGYTF
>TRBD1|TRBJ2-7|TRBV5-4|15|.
TGTGCCAGCAGCGTCGGACAGGGAGTTTCCTACGAGCAGTACTTC
CASSVGQGVSYEQYF
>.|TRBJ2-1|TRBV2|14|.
TGTGCCAGCAGTGAAACAGTTCAATACAATGAGCAGTTCTTC
CASSETVQYNEQFF
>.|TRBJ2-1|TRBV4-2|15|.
TGTGCCAGCAGCCTCCGTTCCGGGGGAGACAATGAGCAGTTCTTC
CASSLRSGGDNEQFF
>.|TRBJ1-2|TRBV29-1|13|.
TGCAGCGTCCCTATGACAGATAACTATGGCTACACCTTC
CSVPMTDNYGYTF
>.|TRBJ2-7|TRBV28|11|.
TGTGCCAGCAGTTTGGGAGGAGAGCAGTACTTC
CASSLGGEQYF
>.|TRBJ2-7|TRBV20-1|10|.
TGCAGTGCGAAACGGAGCGAGCAGTACTTC
CSAKRSEQYF
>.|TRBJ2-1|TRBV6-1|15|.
TGTGCCAGCAGTGTTAGCGGACTATCCTACAATGAGCAGTTCTTC
CASSVSGLSYNEQFF
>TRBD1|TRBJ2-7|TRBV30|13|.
TGTGCCTGGAGCCCCGACAGGGGTTACGAGCAGTACTTC
CAWSPDRGYEQYF
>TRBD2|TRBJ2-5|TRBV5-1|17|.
TGCGCCAGCAGCTTGGCCGTCTTAGCGGGGGCCGGGGAGACCCAGTACTTC
CASSLAVLAGAGETQYF
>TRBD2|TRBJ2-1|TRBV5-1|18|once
TGCGCCAGCAACTTACGGACTAGCGGGGTGCCCTCCTACAATGAGCAGTTCTTC
CASNLRTSGVPSYNEQFF
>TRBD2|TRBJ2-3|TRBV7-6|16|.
TGTGCCAGCAGCTCTCAGGGACTAGCGGGGGCAGATACGCAGTATTTT
CASSSQGLAGADTQYF
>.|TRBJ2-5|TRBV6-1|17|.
TGTGCCAGCAGTGAAAACCCCCAGGCAGGGTTCGTAGAGACCCAGTACTTC
CASSENPQAGFVETQYF
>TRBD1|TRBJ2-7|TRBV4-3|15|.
TGCGCCAGCAGCCCTGGGACAGGGGGTTCCTACGAGCAGTACTTC
CASSPGTGGSYEQYF
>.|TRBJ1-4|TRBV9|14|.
TGTGCCAGCAGCGTAAGGGGATTGGATGAAAAACTGTTTTTT
CASSVRGLDEKLFF
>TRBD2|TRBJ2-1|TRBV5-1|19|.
TGCGCCAGCAGCTTGGTTGGAGGGTTGGCTAGCGGGGGGGCCGATGAGCAGTTCTTC
CASSLVGGLASGGADEQFF
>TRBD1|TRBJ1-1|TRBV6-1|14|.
TGTGCCAGCAGTCTACAGGGGGGCAGCACTGAAGCTTTCTTT
CASSLQGGSTEAFF
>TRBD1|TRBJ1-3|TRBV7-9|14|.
TGTGCCAGCAGCTCCTCAGGGGGCGGCGACACCATATATTTT
CASSSSGGGDTIYF
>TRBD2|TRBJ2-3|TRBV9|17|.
TGTGCCAGCAGTTACCCCGGTCTAGCGGGGGCCACAGATACGCAGTATTTT
CASSYPGLAGATDTQYF
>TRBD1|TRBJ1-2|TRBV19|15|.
TGTGCCAGTCACGATTTCGGGACAGATAACTATGGCTACACCTTC
CASHDFGTDNYGYTF
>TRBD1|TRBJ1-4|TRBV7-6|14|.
TGTGCCAGCAGCACGGGACAGATTAATGAAAAACTGTTTTTT
CASSTGQINEKLFF
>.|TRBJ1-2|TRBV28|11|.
TGTGCCAGCATACGTTACAAAACCCTCACCTTC
CASIRYKTLTF
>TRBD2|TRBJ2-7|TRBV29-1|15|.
TGCAGCGTTGATGCGGGGAGCGGGGCTCTGGGTGAGCAGTACTTC
CSVDAGSGALGEQYF
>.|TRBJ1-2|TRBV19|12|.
TGTGCCAGTAGTATCCCAGGGAACGGCTACACCTTC
CASSIPGNGYTF
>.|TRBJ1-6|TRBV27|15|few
TGTGCCAGCAGTTTAGCAGTCCGGAGGAATTCACCCCTCCACTTT
CASSLAVRRNSPLHF
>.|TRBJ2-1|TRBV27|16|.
TGTGCCAGCAGTCCCTTAGCGGAGCCTCCATACAATGAGCAGTTCTTC
CASSPLAEPPYNEQFF
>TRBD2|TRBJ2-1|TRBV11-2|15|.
TGTGCCAGCAGCTCTACTAGCGGGGGGATCGTTGAGCAGTTCTTC
CASSSTSGGIVEQFF
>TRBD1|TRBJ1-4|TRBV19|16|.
TGTGCCAGTAGTAGCCCCTGGACAGGGTCTAATGAAAAACTGTTTTTT
CASSSPWTGSNEKLFF
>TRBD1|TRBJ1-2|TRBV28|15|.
TGTGCCAGCAGCATAGGACAGGGAAAGTACTCTGGCTACACCTTC
CASSIGQGKYSGYTF
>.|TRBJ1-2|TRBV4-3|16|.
TGCGCCAGCAGCCAGGCGTCCACCGGGGGAGGCTATGGCTACACCTTC
CASSQASTGGGYGYTF
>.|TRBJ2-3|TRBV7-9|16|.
TGTGCCAGCAGCTTAGCCGGGACACCCAGCACAGATACGCAGTATTTT
CASSLAGTPSTDTQYF
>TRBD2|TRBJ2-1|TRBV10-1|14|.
TGCGCCAGCAGTGAGCCGGGACTAGCCGACCCCCTGTTCTTC
CASSEPGLADPLFF
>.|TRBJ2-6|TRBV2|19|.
TGTGCCAGCAGTGAGGCTGGGGGGAGGGGGAAGACTGGGGCCAACGTCCTGACTTTC
CASSEAGGRGKTGANVLTF
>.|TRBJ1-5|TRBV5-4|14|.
TGTGCCAGCAGCGAGGAGGGGAGCAATCAGCCCCAGCATTTT
CASSEEGSNQPQHF
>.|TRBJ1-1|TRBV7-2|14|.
TGTGCCAGCAGCTTCCAGGGGATGAACACTGAAGCTTTCTTT
CASSFQGMNTEAFF
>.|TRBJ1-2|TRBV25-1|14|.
TGTGCCAGCAGTGGAGACACTCGATGGTGGGGCTACACCTTC
CASSGDTRWWGYTF
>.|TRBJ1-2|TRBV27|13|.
TGTGCCAGCAGTCCTAACCGGGGCTATGGCTACACCTTC
CASSPNRGYGYTF
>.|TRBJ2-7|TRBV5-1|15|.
TGCGCCAGCAGTGATGGGGGCACAAGCTCCTACGAGCAGTACTTC
CASSDGGTSSYEQYF
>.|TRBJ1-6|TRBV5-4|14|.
TGTGCCAGCAGCTTGGCCGGAGGGGCCACACCCCTCCACTTT
CASSLAGGATPLHF
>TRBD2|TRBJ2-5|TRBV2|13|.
TGTGCCAGCACTAGCGGGGGGCAAGAGACCCAGTACTTC
CASTSGGQETQYF
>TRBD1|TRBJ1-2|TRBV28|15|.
TGTGCCAGCAGTTTATCAGGGGGAGGTAACTATGGCTACACCTTC
CASSLSGGGNYGYTF
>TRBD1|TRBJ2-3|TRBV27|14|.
TGTGCCAGCAGTTTAGACAGGGTCGGAGATACGCAGTATTTT
CASSLDRVGDTQYF
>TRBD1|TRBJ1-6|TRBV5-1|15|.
TGCGCCAGCAGCTTGGGACAGGGTATGAGTTCACCCCTCCACTTT
CASSLGQGMSSPLHF
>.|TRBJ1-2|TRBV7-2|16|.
TGTGCCAGCAGCCCGGGAGGATCAATCTCCTTCTATGGCTACACCTTC
CASSPGGSISFYGYTF